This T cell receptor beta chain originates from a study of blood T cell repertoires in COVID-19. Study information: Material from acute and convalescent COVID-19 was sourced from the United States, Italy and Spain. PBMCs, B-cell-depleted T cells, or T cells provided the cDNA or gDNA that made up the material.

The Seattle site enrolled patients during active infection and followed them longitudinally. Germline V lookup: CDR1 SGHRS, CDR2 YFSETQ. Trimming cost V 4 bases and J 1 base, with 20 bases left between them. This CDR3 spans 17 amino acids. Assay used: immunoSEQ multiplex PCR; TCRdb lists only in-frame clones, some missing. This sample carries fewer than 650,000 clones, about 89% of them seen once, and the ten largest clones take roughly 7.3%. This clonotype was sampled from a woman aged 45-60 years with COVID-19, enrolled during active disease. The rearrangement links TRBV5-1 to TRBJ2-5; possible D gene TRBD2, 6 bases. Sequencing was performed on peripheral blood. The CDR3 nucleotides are TGCGCCAGCAGCGCGGGACCTAACCTCGCCTTCCAAGAGACCCAGTACTTC. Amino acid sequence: CASSAGPNLAFQETQYF.